The clone carrying this T cell receptor (beta chain) was found a few times. The antigen remains unidentified. Genomic DNA, serving as template, underwent TCR beta VDJ and CDR3 profiling. TCRdb re-derived calls from the reads in MiXCR, one entry per CDR3 protein. Of 100,000 to 150,000 distinct CDR3 sequences in the sample, about 46% are singletons; the top ten hold 2% to 3%. The V segment lost 2 bases and the J segment 1 base; nucleotides outside the gene matches: 4. Germline V lookup: CDR1 LGHDT, CDR2 YNNKEL (reference sequence). CDR3 length equals 18 residues. These data originate in a study of CD8+CD57+ T cells in acquired aplastic anemia. Study in general: The DNA of sorted CD4+ and CD8+ cells averaged approximately 3.4 ug. Researchers reported that healthy donors averaged approximately 9.8 million reads for CD4+ cells.

Study findings and constraints: The same twenty-nine CD8+ CDR3 sequences occurred in patients and in controls. Patients were compared with controls for CD8+ Simpson's diversity, and no significant difference emerged.

The sample was sorted CD4+, CD8+, or CD8+CD57+ T cells (not recorded which) from PBMCs. The source is a human donor in good health, serving as a control. The chain carries TRBV3-1 and TRBJ2-2, with 13 bases aligning to TRBD2. This chain's CDR3 is CASSQTSGGAVNTGELFF. CDR3 nucleotides: TGTGCCAGCAGCCAAACTAGCGGGGGGGCCGTGAACACCGGGGAGCTGTTTTTT.